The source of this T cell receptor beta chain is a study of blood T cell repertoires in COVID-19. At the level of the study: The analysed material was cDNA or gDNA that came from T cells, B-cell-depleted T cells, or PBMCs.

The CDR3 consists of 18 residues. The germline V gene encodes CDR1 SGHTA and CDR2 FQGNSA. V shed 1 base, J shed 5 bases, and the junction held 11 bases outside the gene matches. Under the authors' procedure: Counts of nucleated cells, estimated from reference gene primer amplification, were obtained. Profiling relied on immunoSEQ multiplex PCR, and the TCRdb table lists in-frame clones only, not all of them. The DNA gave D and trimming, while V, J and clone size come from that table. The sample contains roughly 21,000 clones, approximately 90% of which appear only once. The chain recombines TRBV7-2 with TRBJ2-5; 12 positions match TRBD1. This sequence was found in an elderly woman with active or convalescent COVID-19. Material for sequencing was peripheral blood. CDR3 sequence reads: CASSLVWDRGLRVETQYF. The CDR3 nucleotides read TGTGCCAGCAGCTTAGTATGGGACAGGGGGCTTAGGGTGGAGACCCAGTACTTC.